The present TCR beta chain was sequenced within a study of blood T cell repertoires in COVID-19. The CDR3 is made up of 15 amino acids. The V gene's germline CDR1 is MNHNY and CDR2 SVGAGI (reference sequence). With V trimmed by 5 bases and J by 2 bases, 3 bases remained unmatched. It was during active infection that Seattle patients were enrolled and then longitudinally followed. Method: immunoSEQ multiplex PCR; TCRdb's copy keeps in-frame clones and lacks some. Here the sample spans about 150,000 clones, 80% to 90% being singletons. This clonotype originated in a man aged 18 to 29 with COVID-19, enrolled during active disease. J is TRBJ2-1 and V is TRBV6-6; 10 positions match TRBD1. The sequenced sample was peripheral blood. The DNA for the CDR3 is TGTGCCAGCAGTGGGACAGGGGTGACCTACAATGAGCAGTTCTTC. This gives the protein CASSGTGVTYNEQFF.